This T cell receptor beta chain was obtained from a study of T cells in localized non-small cell lung cancer. Study observations and caveats: Appearances in adjacent lung were noted for a median 57 of the top 100 tumor clones. One tumor region alone was sequenced, and heterogeneity therefore remains possible. A higher density of T cells in blood coincided with extended overall survival. Tumor showed lower T cell clonality than uninvolved adjacent lung, where it was highest.

On this clone: The antigen is not known.

The CDR3 covers 13 residues. Germline CDR1 is SGHTA and CDR2 is FQGTGA. Trimming pared 1 base from V and 7 bases from J, leaving 10 bases between. TCRdb's copy holds only in-frame clones and misses some; the assay was immunoSEQ multiplex PCR. The repertoire holds about 18,000 clones, with over 75% as singletons. The chain combines TRBV7-3 with TRBJ1-2; D not resolved. The clonotype comes from a female donor older than 55 with stage I lung adenocarcinoma. The sample consisted of peripheral blood, taken before any cancer treatment. CDR3 DNA: TGTGCCAGCAGCTTAAACCCCAACCGTGGCTACACCTTC. It yields the protein CASSLNPNRGYTF.